Below are 27 T cell receptor beta chains sequenced from a single sample in a study of regulatory T cells in long-lasting Graves disease. Relying on iRepertoire HTBI primers and Arm-PCR of CDR3 regions, the team built TCR beta libraries. TCRdb used MiXCR to reprocess the multiplex PCR reads, holding one entry per CDR3 protein. This sample yields just over 600,000 distinct CDR3 sequences, of which roughly 15% are seen a single time; 15% to 20% belongs to the top ten. Time point denoted: newly diagnosed GD, antithyroid drugs for less than 3 months. PBMCs were the source of the RNA used for TCR sequencing. These data also formed part of another study, on T cells in Graves' hyperthyroidism and ophthalmopathy.

Specimen: peripheral blood mononuclear cells (PBMCs), collected at new diagnosis, from a patient treated with antithyroid drugs. These receptors were taken from a woman aged 30 to 39 with Graves disease.

This clonotype has ten or more counts. V is TRBV19 and J is TRBJ2-2, with TRBD1 matching over 8 bases. This CDR3 spans 16 amino acids. The J segment lost 1 base and the V segment lost 5 bases, leaving 6 bases of the junction unmatched. CDR1 is LNHDA and CDR2 is SQIVND in the germline V gene (reference sequence). The CDR3 sequence is CASSPTGGRNTGELFF. The DNA for the CDR3 is TGTGCCAGTAGTCCTACAGGGGGGAGGAACACCGGGGAGCTGTTTTTT.

The chain is built from TRBV20-1 and TRBJ2-1, with D unclear. V lost 7 bases to trimming and J lost 8 bases, with 15 bases between them. CDR1 and CDR2 from the germline V gene are DFQATT and SNEGSKA (reference sequence). The CDR3 totals 12 residues. In DNA form, the CDR3 reads TGCAGTGGCGGATCCGGCAGTGATGAGCAGTTCTTC. This gives the protein CSGGSGSDEQFF.

The genes are TRBV28 and TRBJ2-2; D remains ambiguous. This CDR3 has 14 residues. Trimming shortened V by 6 bases and J by 1 base, and 9 bases separated the two germline ends. CDR1 and CDR2 (germline): MDHEN, SYDVKM. The CDR3 sequence is CASSRKMNTGELFF. CDR3 in DNA: TGTGCCAGCAGCCGTAAAATGAACACCGGGGAGCTGTTTTTT.

This clonotype was recorded a few times. J is TRBJ2-5 and V is TRBV5-4, with D unresolved. This CDR3 region has 14 residues. CDR1 is SGHNT, CDR2 YYREEE, per germline (reference sequence). V lost 2 bases and J lost 4, with 12 bases in between. CDR3 nucleotide sequence: TGTGCCAGCAGCTTACAACCCTCGGGAGAGACCCAGTACTTC. Its protein product is CASSLQPSGETQYF.

Concerning this clonotype: Since a much larger clone is just one base distant, this may be a read error. The J gene is TRBJ2-5, the V gene TRBV12-3 or TRBV12-4; the match to TRBD1 covers 7 bases. The V gene end was trimmed by 3 bases and the J gene end by 11 bases; junction bases not matched to a gene: 9. CDR3 length: 13 amino acids. As DNA, the CDR3 is TGTGCCAGCAGTTTCGGGACAGCGAATGAGCAGTACTTC. Its translation is CASSFGTANEQYF.

CDR3 in amino acids: CASSPHLGTPKETQYF. In DNA, the CDR3 is TGTGCCAGCAGCCCGCACCTCGGGACACCAAAAGAGACCCAGTACTTC. This sequence joins TRBV3-1 and TRBJ2-5, with D perhaps matching TRBD1 (6 bases). Germline values: CDR1 LGHDT, CDR2 YNNKEL (reference sequence). The V end was cut by 4 bases, the J end by 3 bases, with 18 bases between. The CDR3 is 16 amino acids.

J is TRBJ1-1 and V is TRBV10-3; D gene unclear. The CDR3 totals 13 residues. Germline V gene sequence: CDR1 ENHRY, CDR2 SYGVKD. V was shortened by 5 bases and J by 1 base, with 8 bases between the two germline ends. The CDR3 is CAISMGSNTEAFF. The CDR3 DNA is TGTGCCATCAGTATGGGGTCGAACACTGAAGCTTTCTTT.

This clonotype was seen repeatedly, ten times or more. The chain combines TRBV7-9 with TRBJ1-2; 8 bases fit TRBD1. The CDR3 is 13 residues long. From germline, CDR1 is SEHNR and CDR2 FQNEAQ (reference sequence). With V trimmed by 5 bases and J by 8 bases, 7 bases remained unmatched. This CDR3 reads CASSLTGGRGYTF. CDR3 DNA: TGTGCCAGCAGCCTCACAGGGGGTCGCGGCTACACCTTC. Full variable domain (missing parts from reference TRBV7-9 and TRBJ1-2): DTGVSQNPRHKITKRGQNVTFRCDPISEHNRLYWYRQTLGQGPEFLTYFQNEAQLEKSRLLSDRFSAERPKGSFSTLEIQRTEQGDSAMYLCASSLTGGRGYTFGSGTRLTVV.

This chain links TRBV29-1 with TRBJ2-1; 8 positions match TRBD2. The germline V gene has CDR1 SQVTM and CDR2 ANQGSEA. After removal of 1 base from V and 6 bases from J, the junction contained 8 bases not matched to a gene. This CDR3 spans 15 amino acids. CDR3 nucleotides: TGCAGCGTTGAAGGTCGGAGGCTAGCGGGCAATGAGCAGTTCTTC. Its protein product is CSVEGRRLAGNEQFF.

This clonotype was recorded a few times. The V call is TRBV5-5, the J call TRBJ1-5; maybe TRBD1 (5 bases). The V gene's germline CDR1 is SGHKS and CDR2 YYEKEE (reference sequence). The CDR3 spans 16 residues. Trimming removed 4 bases at V and 7 bases at J, with 21 bases between. CDR3 DNA sequence: TGTGCCAGCAGCGTGGCCCCCAGCAGGGTGGAACAGCCCCAGCATTTT. It specifies CASSVAPSRVEQPQHF.

There are many counts of this clonotype. A junction end diverges from the germline sequence, so it may reflect a read error. V is TRBV28 and J is TRBJ2-7, with D uncertain. The CDR3 runs 12 residues. The germline V gene encodes CDR1 MDHEN and CDR2 SYDVKM. CDR3 loop: CASSLQTYEQYF. CDR3 sequence (DNA): TGCGCCAGCAGTCTGCAAACCTACGAGCAGTACTTC.

This clonotype came up many times. The chain is built from TRBV24-1 and TRBJ2-5, with TRBD2 matching 12 bases. Per germline, CDR1 KGHDR and CDR2 SFDVKD. With 3 bases clipped from V and 4 bases from J, the junction kept 8 bases outside the gene matches. The CDR3 contains 17 residues. In DNA, the CDR3 is TGTGCCACCAGTGATCTGACTAGCGGGAGTCGTGTAGAGACCCAGTACTTC. This translates into CATSDLTSGSRVETQYF.

In this sample, this clonotype turned up a few times. The V gene is TRBV6-1, the J gene TRBJ2-1, with D possibly TRBD2 on 5 matching bases. CDR3 length equals 11 residues. CDR1 is MNHNS, CDR2 SASEGT, per germline. Trimming left V 5 bases short and J 9 bases short, with 8 bases between. The CDR3, as DNA: TGTGCCAGCAGTAGAGGGCGTGAGCAGTTCTTC. Its translation: CASSRGREQFF.

This clonotype has at least ten counts. The V call is TRBV27, the J call TRBJ2-7; TRBD2 aligns across 9 bases. V lost 4 bases and J lost 5; bases outside the gene matches: 6. Germline V gives CDR1 MNHEY, CDR2 SMNVEV (reference sequence). This CDR3 spans 14 amino acids. CDR3 bases: TGTGCCAGCAGTTCCGCGGGGGGGCCCGACGAGCAGTACTTC. Residues: CASSSAGGPDEQYF.

This chain uses TRBV7-9 with TRBJ2-7; D is uncertain. Between the trimmed V and J ends, which lost 0 bases and 6 bases, there was a span of 15 bases. Germline V gene data show CDR1 as SEHNR and CDR2 as FQNEAQ (reference sequence). This CDR3 region has 15 residues. CDR3 loop: CASSLAATPSSEQYF. The CDR3, as DNA: TGTGCCAGCAGCTTAGCCGCTACCCCCTCGTCCGAGCAGTACTTC. Complete variable domain (other parts from reference TRBV7-9 and TRBJ2-7): DTGVSQNPRHKITKRGQNVTFRCDPISEHNRLYWYRQTLGQGPEFLTYFQNEAQLEKSRLLSDRFSAERPKGSFSTLEIQRTEQGDSAMYLCASSLAATPSSEQYFGPGTRLTVT.

Ten or more counts support this clonotype. The rearrangement uses TRBV27 and TRBJ1-5; D is unresolved. Germline assignment: CDR1 MNHEY and CDR2 SMNVEV (reference sequence). The CDR3 sequence is 14 residues long. V lost 5 bases and J 1 base, leaving 9 bases between the germline ends. CDR3 sequence reads: CASSPLSSNQPQHF. Here the CDR3 DNA reads TGTGCCAGCAGTCCCTTGAGCAGCAATCAGCCCCAGCATTTT.

The rearrangement joins TRBV19 to TRBJ1-3; TRBD1 matches 8 bases. The junction had 8 bases not matched to a gene; V was cut back by 6 bases and J by 1 base. Germline assignment: CDR1 LNHDA and CDR2 SQIVND (reference sequence). This CDR3 comprises 16 residues. The DNA for the CDR3 is TGTGCCAGTAGCAATGTTCGACAGGGGTCTGGAAACACCATATATTTT. It translates to CASSNVRQGSGNTIYF.

This clonotype turned up a few times. The chain links TRBV6-1 to TRBJ2-6; D is unresolved. Per the germline V gene, CDR1 is MNHNS and CDR2 is SASEGT. The ends were cut back, 5 bases at V and 0 bases at J, with 11 bases in the middle. This CDR3 spans 16 amino acids. The CDR3 DNA follows: TGTGCCAGCAGTCTAACCCGGAACTCTGGGGCCAACGTCCTGACTTTC. Protein sequence: CASSLTRNSGANVLTF.

Ten or more counts support this clonotype. This chain uses TRBV28 with TRBJ1-5; 7 bases agree with TRBD1. J lost 1 base, V lost 3 bases, and 3 bases had no gene match. Germline CDR1 and CDR2: MDHEN and SYDVKM. This CDR3 region has 15 residues. The CDR3 loop reads CASSFPGGSNQPQHF. CDR3 coding DNA: TGTGCCAGCAGTTTCCCAGGGGGGAGCAATCAGCCCCAGCATTTT.

This clonotype was found a few times. V is TRBV7-9 and J is TRBJ2-2; D might be TRBD2 (5 bases). The germline CDR1 and CDR2 sequences are SEHNR and FQNEAQ (reference sequence). Trimming removed 3 bases at V and 5 bases at J, with 28 bases between. The CDR3 runs 20 residues. Here the CDR3 reads CASSLIARRAAARETGELFF. The CDR3 region has the DNA TGTGCCAGCAGCTTGATAGCAAGAAGGGCCGCTGCCCGGGAAACCGGGGAGCTGTTTTTT.

This clonotype was found many times. V usage is TRBV27 and J usage is TRBJ2-3, with D possibly TRBD1 on 5 matching bases. Germline loops: CDR1 MNHEY, CDR2 SMNVEV (reference sequence). The CDR3 is 15 residues long. The V gene lost 4 bases and the J gene lost 2 bases, with 13 bases spanning the gap. The CDR3 DNA reads TGTGCCAGCAGTTCCGACAGAGACTTCACAGATACGCAGTATTTT. Its translation is CASSSDRDFTDTQYF.

The J gene is TRBJ1-6, the V gene TRBV5-1; D possibly corresponds to TRBD1 (5 bases). Germline CDR1 reads SGHRS; CDR2 reads YFSETQ. V lost 4 bases, J lost 5 bases, and 10 bases lay in between. The CDR3 length is 14 residues. In DNA, the CDR3 is TGCGCCAGCAGCACGGGACTGAATAATTCACCCCTCCACTTT. Protein sequence: CASSTGLNNSPLHF.

The chain carries TRBV15 and TRBJ1-4; D not resolved. The germline gives CDR1 LNHNV, CDR2 YYDKDF (reference sequence). The CDR3 is 17 residues long. Trimming left V 1 base short and J 0 bases short, with 12 bases between. CDR3 DNA sequence: TGTGCCACCAGCAGAGTGGGAGGCAACCCAACTAATGAAAAACTGTTTTTT. This sequence encodes CATSRVGGNPTNEKLFF.

To note about this clonotype: This may stem from a read error, because a much larger clone lies one nucleotide away. The chain joins TRBV3-1 to TRBJ1-2, with D uncertain. V lost 0 bases and J 5 bases, leaving 13 bases between the germline ends. The length of the CDR3 is 15 residues. Germline-derived CDR1 and CDR2 are LGHDT and YNNKEL (reference sequence). As DNA, the CDR3 is TGTGCCAGCAGCCAAGATGTGTGGGCCTTTTATGGCTACACCTTC. It yields the protein CASSQDVWAFYGYTF.

Written as DNA, the CDR3 is TGTGCCTGGAGTGTACAACGGACTCGTCGGGGACAGAGTTATGGCTACACCTTC. Translating gives CAWSVQRTRRGQSYGYTF. The chain carries TRBV19 and TRBJ1-2, with 7 bases that match TRBD1. The V gene end was trimmed by 11 bases and the J gene end by 5 bases; junction bases not matched to a gene: 26. Looked up from germline, CDR1 is LNHDA and CDR2 is SQIVND (reference sequence). The CDR3 runs to 18 residues.

This clonotype was picked up one time. Possible read error: a much larger clone is one base away. J is TRBJ2-7 and V is TRBV12-3 or TRBV12-4; unclear D gene. The V gene lost 1 base and the J gene lost 10 bases, with 14 bases spanning the gap. The CDR3 extends over 13 amino acids. The CDR3 nucleotides are TGTGCCAGCAGTTTAGGGGATGACGGAATACAGTACTTC. Amino acids: CASSLGDDGIQYF.

This clonotype has a count of ten or more. V and J are TRBV12-3 or TRBV12-4 and TRBJ1-4; D not certain. V lost 2 bases to trimming and J lost 6 bases, with 13 bases between them. The CDR3 contains 15 residues. The CDR3 reads CASSLKWTEDEKLFF. The CDR3 bases are TGTGCCAGCAGTTTAAAGTGGACTGAGGATGAAAAACTGTTTTTT.